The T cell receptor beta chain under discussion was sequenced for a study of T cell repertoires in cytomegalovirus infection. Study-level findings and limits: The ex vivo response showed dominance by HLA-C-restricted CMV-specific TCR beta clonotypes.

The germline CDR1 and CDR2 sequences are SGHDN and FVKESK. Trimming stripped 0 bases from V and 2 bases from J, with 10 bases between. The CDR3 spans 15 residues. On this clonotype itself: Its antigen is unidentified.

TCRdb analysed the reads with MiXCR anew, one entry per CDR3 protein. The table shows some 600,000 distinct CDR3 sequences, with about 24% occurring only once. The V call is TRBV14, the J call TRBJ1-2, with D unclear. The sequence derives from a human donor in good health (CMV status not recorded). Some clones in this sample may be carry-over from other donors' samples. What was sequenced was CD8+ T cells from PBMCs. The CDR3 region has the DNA TGTGCCAGCAGCCAAGATTTAAGCCCGAACTATGGCTACACCTTC. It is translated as CASSQDLSPNYGYTF.